Included here is one TCR beta chain sequence, with context. This entry belongs to a study of T-cell reconstitution after alpha-beta-depleted transplantation in children. J gave up 3 bases and V 5 bases, and 15 bases lay outside the gene matches. The CDR3 covers 17 residues. Germline assignment: CDR1 SGHTA and CDR2 FQGNSA. A library of TCRbeta sequences, prepared with unique molecular identifiers, was generated. MiXCR, applied by TCRdb to the PCR reads, yields one record per CDR3 protein. The sample consists of roughly 500,000 distinct CDR3 sequences, 10% of them appearing once. Sample: PBMCs, taken before TCRalphabeta/CD19-depleted stem cell transplant. This TCR came from a child aged 2 to 15 with inherited bone marrow failure, due to receive a stem cell transplant. V is TRBV7-2 and J is TRBJ2-7; 8 positions match TRBD2. The DNA of the CDR3 is TGTGCCAGCAGCATGCGACCCAATAGCGGGGCTCTCTACGAGCAGTACTTC. This sequence encodes CASSMRPNSGALYEQYF. Variable domain in full (rest from reference TRBV7-2 and TRBJ2-7): GAGVSQSPSNKVTEKGKDVELRCDPISGHTALYWYRQSLGQGLEFLIYFQGNSAPDKSGLPSDRFSAERTGGSVSTLTIQRTQQEDSAVYLCASSMRPNSGALYEQYFGPGTRLTVT.